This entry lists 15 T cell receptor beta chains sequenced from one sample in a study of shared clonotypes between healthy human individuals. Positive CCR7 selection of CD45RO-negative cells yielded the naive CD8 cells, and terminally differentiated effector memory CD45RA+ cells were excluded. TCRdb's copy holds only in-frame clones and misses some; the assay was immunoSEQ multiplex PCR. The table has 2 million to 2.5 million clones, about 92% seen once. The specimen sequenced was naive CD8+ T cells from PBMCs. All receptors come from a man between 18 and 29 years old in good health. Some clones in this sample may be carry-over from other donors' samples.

CDR3 amino acids: CASSLGAGRLGGHTQYF. In DNA form, the CDR3 reads TGTGCCAGCAGCTTGGGTGCGGGGCGACTAGGGGGACATACGCAGTATTTT. This sequence joins TRBV5-6 and TRBJ2-3; the D gene could be TRBD1 or TRBD2 (6 bases each). Germline V lookup: CDR1 SGHDT, CDR2 YYEEEE. This CDR3 contains 17 residues. The V end was cut by 0 bases, the J end by 7 bases, with 21 bases between.

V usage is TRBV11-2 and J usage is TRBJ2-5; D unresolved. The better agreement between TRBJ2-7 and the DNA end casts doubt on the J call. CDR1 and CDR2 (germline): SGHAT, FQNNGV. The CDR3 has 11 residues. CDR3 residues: CASSLFHEQYF. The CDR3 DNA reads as TGTGCCAGCAGCTTATTTCACGAGCAGTACTTC.

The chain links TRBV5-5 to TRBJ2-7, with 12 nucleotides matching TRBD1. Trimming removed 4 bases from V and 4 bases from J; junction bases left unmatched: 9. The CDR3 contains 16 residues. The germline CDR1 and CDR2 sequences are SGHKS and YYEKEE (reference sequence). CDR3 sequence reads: CASSIPRDRGRYEQYF. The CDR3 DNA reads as TGTGCCAGCAGCATACCCCGGGACAGGGGGCGTTACGAGCAGTACTTC.

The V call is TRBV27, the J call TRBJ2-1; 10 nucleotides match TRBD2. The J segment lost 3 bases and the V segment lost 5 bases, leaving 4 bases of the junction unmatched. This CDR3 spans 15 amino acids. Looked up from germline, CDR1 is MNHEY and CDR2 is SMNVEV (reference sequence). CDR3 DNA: TGTGCCAGCAGTCACTCTAGCGGGAGCTACAATGAGCAGTTCTTC. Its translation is CASSHSSGSYNEQFF.

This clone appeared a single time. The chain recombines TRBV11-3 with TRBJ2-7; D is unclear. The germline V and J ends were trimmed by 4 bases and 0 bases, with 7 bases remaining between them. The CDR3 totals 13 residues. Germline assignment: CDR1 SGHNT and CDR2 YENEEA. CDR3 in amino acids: CASSWANSYEQYF. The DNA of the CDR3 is TGTGCCAGCAGCTGGGCCAACTCCTACGAGCAGTACTTC.

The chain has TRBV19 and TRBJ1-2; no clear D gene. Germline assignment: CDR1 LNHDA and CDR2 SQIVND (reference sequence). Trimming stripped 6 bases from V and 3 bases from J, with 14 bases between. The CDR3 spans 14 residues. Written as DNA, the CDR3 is TGTGCCAGTAGCATGGGTGGGCAGCACTATGGCTACACCTTC. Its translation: CASSMGGQHYGYTF.

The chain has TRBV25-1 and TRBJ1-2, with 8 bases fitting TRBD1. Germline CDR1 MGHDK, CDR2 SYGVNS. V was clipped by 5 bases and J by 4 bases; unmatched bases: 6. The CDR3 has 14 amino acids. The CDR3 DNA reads TGTGCCAGCAGTATGGCAGGGGGCCGCTATGGCTACACCTTC. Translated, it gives CASSMAGGRYGYTF.

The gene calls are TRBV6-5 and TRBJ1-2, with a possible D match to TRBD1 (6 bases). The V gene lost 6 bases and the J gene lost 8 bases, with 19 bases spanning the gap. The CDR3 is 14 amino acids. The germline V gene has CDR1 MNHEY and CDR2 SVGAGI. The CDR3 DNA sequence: TGTGCCAGCAGCCCTGGGATACAGGGATTCGGCTACACCTTC. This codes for CASSPGIQGFGYTF.

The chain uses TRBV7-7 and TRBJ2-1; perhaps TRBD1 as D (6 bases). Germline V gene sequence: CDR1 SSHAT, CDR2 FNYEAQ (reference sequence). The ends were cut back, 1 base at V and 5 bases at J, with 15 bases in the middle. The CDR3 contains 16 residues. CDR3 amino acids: CASSLGNRVPHNEQFF. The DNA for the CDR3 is TGTGCCAGCAGCTTAGGGAACAGGGTCCCCCACAATGAGCAGTTCTTC.

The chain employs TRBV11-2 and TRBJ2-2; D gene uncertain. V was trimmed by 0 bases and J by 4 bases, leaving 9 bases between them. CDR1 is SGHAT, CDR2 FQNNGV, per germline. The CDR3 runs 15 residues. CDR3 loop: CASSLDRGVTGELFF. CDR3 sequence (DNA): TGTGCCAGCAGCTTAGATCGTGGGGTCACCGGGGAGCTGTTTTTT. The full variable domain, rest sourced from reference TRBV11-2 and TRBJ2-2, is EAGVAQSPRYKIIEKRQSVAFWCNPISGHATLYWYQQILGQGPKLLIQFQNNGVVDDSQLPKDRFSAERLKGVDSTLKIQPAKLEDSAVYLCASSLDRGVTGELFFGEGSRLTVL.

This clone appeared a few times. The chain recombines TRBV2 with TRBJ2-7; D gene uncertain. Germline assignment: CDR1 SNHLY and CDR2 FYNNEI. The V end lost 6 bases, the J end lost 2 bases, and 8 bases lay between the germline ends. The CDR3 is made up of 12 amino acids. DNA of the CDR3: TGTGCCAGCAGCTCAGGAACCTACGAGCAGTACTTC. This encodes CASSSGTYEQYF.

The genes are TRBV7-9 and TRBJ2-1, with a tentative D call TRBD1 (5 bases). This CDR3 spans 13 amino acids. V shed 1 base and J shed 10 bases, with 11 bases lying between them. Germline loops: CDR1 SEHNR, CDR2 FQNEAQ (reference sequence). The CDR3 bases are TGTGCCAGCAGCTTAGAGGGGCCGGACGAGCAGTTCTTC. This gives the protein CASSLEGPDEQFF.

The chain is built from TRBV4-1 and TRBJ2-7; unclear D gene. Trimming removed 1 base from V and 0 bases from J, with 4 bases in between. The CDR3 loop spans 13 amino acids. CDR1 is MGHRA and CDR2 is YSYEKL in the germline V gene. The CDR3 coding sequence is TGCGCCAGCAGCCAAGTCGACTCCTACGAGCAGTACTTC. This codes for CASSQVDSYEQYF.

The CDR3 sequence is CASSYPVDEQFF. CDR3 DNA sequence: TGTGCCAGCAGCTACCCTGTTGATGAGCAGTTCTTC. This chain connects TRBV6-7 to TRBJ2-1, with D unresolved. TRBV6-7 has ORF status, its function being uncertain. The V and J ends lost 6 bases and 8 bases respectively, with 11 bases between them. The CDR3 runs to 12 residues.

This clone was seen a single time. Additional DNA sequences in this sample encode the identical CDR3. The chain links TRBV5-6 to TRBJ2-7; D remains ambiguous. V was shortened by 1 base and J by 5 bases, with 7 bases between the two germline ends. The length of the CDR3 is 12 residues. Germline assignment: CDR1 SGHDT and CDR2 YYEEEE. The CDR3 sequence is CASSLLGHEQYF. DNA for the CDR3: TGTGCCAGCAGCTTGTTGGGTCACGAGCAGTACTTC.